Below, 22 T cell receptor beta chains from the same sample are listed, as sequenced in a study of patients and donors after allogeneic stem cell transplantation. MiXCR, applied by TCRdb to the RT-PCR reads, yields one record per CDR3 protein. Seen here are about a million distinct CDR3 sequences, more than 15% observed once, and the top ten hold about 6%. Material: blood, either unsorted or a sorted T cell fraction (not recorded which). The source of these receptors is a human donor who was either an allogeneic HSCT recipient or a stem cell or donor lymphocyte infusion donor (not recorded which). It is not recorded whose cells these are; they may come from a transplant donor.

The rearrangement joins TRBV6-5 to TRBJ1-2; 8 positions agree with TRBD1. The CDR3 loop spans 13 amino acids. Trimming took 4 bases from V and 10 from J; bases not matched to a gene: 8. CDR1 MNHEY and CDR2 SVGAGI come from the germline V gene. This CDR3 is CASSFSGTGNYTF. Written as DNA, the CDR3 is TGTGCCAGCAGTTTTTCCGGGACAGGAAACTACACCTTC.

The V and J genes are TRBV5-6 and TRBJ2-1; 9 bases agree with TRBD2. The length of the CDR3 is 18 residues. Germline values: CDR1 SGHDT, CDR2 YYEEEE. V lost 0 bases, J lost 7 bases, and 14 bases stayed unmatched. In nucleotides, the CDR3 is TGTGCCAGCAGCTTGGTCCTGGTAGCGGGGGAGTCGGGGAATGAGCAGTTCTTC. It codes for CASSLVLVAGESGNEQFF.

This clonotype was seen a single time. The CDR3 here is CASSQDLVHGVNEQYF. The CDR3 DNA reads as TGTGCCAGCAGCCAAGATCTGGTACACGGCGTGAACGAGCAGTACTTC. This chain uses TRBV3-1 with TRBJ2-7; D is uncertain. The CDR3 consists of 16 residues. The germline V gene has CDR1 LGHDT and CDR2 YNNKEL (reference sequence). V was trimmed by 0 bases and J by 5 bases, leaving 17 bases between them.

The V and J genes are TRBV5-1 and TRBJ2-5, with TRBD1 as a possible D gene (8 bases). Trimming removed 3 bases at V and 5 bases at J, with 14 bases between. This CDR3 region has 14 residues. Germline loops: CDR1 SGHRS, CDR2 YFSETQ. This CDR3 is CASSSGGQVETQYF. The CDR3 DNA reads as TGCGCCAGCAGCTCGGGGGGACAGGTGGAGACCCAGTACTTC.

This chain links TRBV29-1 with TRBJ2-3; D is perhaps TRBD1 (5 bases). Trimming shortened V by 5 bases and J by 0 bases, and 12 bases separated the two germline ends. Germline assignment: CDR1 SQVTM and CDR2 ANQGSEA. The CDR3 contains 14 residues. For the CDR3, the DNA is TGCAGCGTTCGAATGACAGCGAGCACAGATACGCAGTATTTT. It is translated as CSVRMTASTDTQYF.

The genes are TRBV24-1 and TRBJ1-2; D ambiguous. V lost 4 bases and J 4 bases, leaving 12 bases between the germline ends. This CDR3 spans 14 amino acids. Germline CDR1 is KGHDR and CDR2 is SFDVKD. CDR3 region: CATSERGLSYGYTF. In nucleotides, the CDR3 is TGTGCCACCAGTGAGCGAGGGTTGTCCTATGGCTACACCTTC.

This clonotype was counted a few times. The chain employs TRBV20-1 and TRBJ1-5; the D is unclear. Germline V gene lookup returns CDR1 DFQATT and CDR2 SNEGSKA (reference sequence). This CDR3 is built from 13 residues. Trimming removed 1 base at V and 5 bases at J, with 9 bases between. The CDR3 region has the DNA TGCAGTGCTAGAGGAGACGGTTATCAGCCCCAGCATTTT. Translation: CSARGDGYQPQHF.

A single count supports this clonotype. The rearrangement joins TRBV18 to TRBJ1-1, with D hard to call. Trimming removed 1 base from V and 4 bases from J, with 13 bases in between. CDR3 length: 15 amino acids. From germline, CDR1 is KGHSH and CDR2 LQKENI. For the CDR3, the DNA is TGTGCCAGCTCACCACGGGAGGGCGTGGGCACTGAAGCTTTCTTT. Protein product: CASSPREGVGTEAFF. Filled out from reference TRBV18 and TRBJ1-1, the complete variable domain reads NAGVMQNPRHLVRRRGQEARLRCSPMKGHSHVYWYRQLPEEGLKFMVYLQKENIIDESGMPKERFSAEFPKEGPSILRIQQVVRGDSAAYFCASSPREGVGTEAFFGQGTRLTVV.

This clonotype was seen at least ten times. The chain carries TRBV12-3 or TRBV12-4 and TRBJ1-4; the D is unclear. Trimming took off 6 bases at V and 2 bases at J, with 10 bases between the two ends. The CDR3 sequence is 14 residues long. The CDR3: CASSGGRTNEKLFF. DNA for the CDR3: TGTGCCAGCAGCGGCGGTAGGACTAATGAAAAACTGTTTTTT.

This clonotype has just a few counts. The chain links TRBV12-3 or TRBV12-4 to TRBJ2-1, with D tentatively TRBD2 (5 bases). V was shortened by 5 bases and J by 6 bases, with 11 bases between the two germline ends. This CDR3 is built from 13 residues. In DNA form, the CDR3 reads TGTGCCAGCAGTCCCACCGCGGGCAATGAGCAGTTCTTC. Amino acids: CASSPTAGNEQFF.

This chain connects TRBV7-2 to TRBJ2-7; tentatively, D is TRBD1 (6 bases). The CDR3 runs to 15 residues. Germline CDR1 reads SGHTA; CDR2 reads FQGNSA. Trimming pared 2 bases from V and 2 bases from J, leaving 13 bases between. The CDR3 bases are TGTGCCAGCAGCTTAAGGGGGTCTAAGGCCTACGAGCAGTACTTC. Its protein product is CASSLRGSKAYEQYF.

The V call is TRBV6-5, the J call TRBJ2-7, with 9 bases aligning to TRBD2. The CDR3 is 17 residues long. The germline CDR1 and CDR2 sequences are MNHEY and SVGAGI. Trimming cost V 0 bases and J 1 base; bases outside gene matches: 7. DNA for the CDR3: TGTGCCAGCAGTTACTCGATAGGGACTAGCCGGTCCTACGAGCAGTACTTC. Residues: CASSYSIGTSRSYEQYF.

V gene TRBV2 combines with J gene TRBJ1-6, with a tentative D call TRBD1 (5 bases). V was cut by 6 bases and J by 19 bases, with 19 bases left in between. Looked up from germline, CDR1 is SNHLY and CDR2 is FYNNEI. The CDR3 spans 12 residues. The CDR3, as DNA: TGTGCCAGCAGGGGAACCGGGACTTTAGGACACTTT. It yields the protein CASRGTGTLGHF.

In this sample, this clonotype turned up a few times. This chain joins TRBV12-3 or TRBV12-4 and TRBJ2-1; D ambiguous. CDR3 length: 13 residues. V gave up 3 bases and J gave up 6 bases, with 9 bases separating them. The chain's CDR3 is CASSFAEPNEQFF. The CDR3 nucleotides are TGTGCCAGCAGTTTCGCGGAGCCCAATGAGCAGTTCTTC.

The genes are TRBV30 and TRBJ1-1; D gene ambiguous. This CDR3 is built from 11 residues. The V gene lost 0 bases and the J gene lost 8 bases, with 7 bases spanning the gap. Germline V lookup: CDR1 GTSNPN, CDR2 SVGIG (reference sequence). The CDR3 sequence: CAWSVSWEAFF. DNA of the CDR3: TGTGCCTGGAGTGTTTCCTGGGAAGCTTTCTTT.

This clonotype was recorded a few times. The chain recombines TRBV29-1 with TRBJ1-1; 9 bases match TRBD1. CDR3 length: 12 amino acids. The germline V gene encodes CDR1 SQVTM and CDR2 ANQGSEA. V was clipped by 4 bases and J by 3 bases; unmatched bases: 0. Here the CDR3 reads CSVGDRDTEAFF. The CDR3 bases are TGCAGCGTTGGGGACAGGGACACTGAAGCTTTCTTT.

The chain joins TRBV12-3 or TRBV12-4 to TRBJ2-7; 7 nucleotides match TRBD1. There are 15 residues in the CDR3. V dropped 5 bases and J dropped 0; count of bases not matched to a gene: 7. The CDR3 bases are TGTGCCAGCAGTGGCCGGGACAGAAGCTCCTACGAGCAGTACTTC. Its protein is CASSGRDRSSYEQYF.

This clonotype was picked up many times. The rearrangement uses TRBV4-2 and TRBJ2-1; 12 nucleotides align to TRBD2. The CDR3 is 16 amino acids. V lost 4 bases to trimming and J lost 3 bases; unmatched junction nucleotides: 4. CDR1 and CDR2 from the germline V gene are LGHNA and YNFKEQ. DNA of the CDR3: TGTGCCAGCAGCCTGGGACTAGCGGGCCGCTACAATGAGCAGTTCTTC. It translates to CASSLGLAGRYNEQFF.

The V call is TRBV18, the J call TRBJ2-4; D is ambiguous. The CDR3 spans 14 residues. V lost 3 bases and J lost 5, with 11 bases in between. Germline CDR1 KGHSH, CDR2 LQKENI. CDR3 residues: CASSPVSDENIQYF. As DNA, the CDR3 is TGTGCCAGCTCACCGGTATCAGACGAAAACATTCAGTACTTC. The whole variable domain, remainder taken from reference TRBV18 and TRBJ2-4, is NAGVMQNPRHLVRRRGQEARLRCSPMKGHSHVYWYRQLPEEGLKFMVYLQKENIIDESGMPKERFSAEFPKEGPSILRIQQVVRGDSAAYFCASSPVSDENIQYFGAGTRLSVL.

This clonotype showed up just once. As DNA, the CDR3 is TGCGCCAGCAGCCAAGATAAGGACAGGGCGCGGCCCCAGCATTTT. It is translated as CASSQDKDRARPQHF. V is TRBV4-3 and J is TRBJ1-5; 8 positions agree with TRBD1. V was pared by 0 bases and J by 9 bases, with 7 bases of the junction left unmatched. The CDR3 spans 15 residues. The germline V gene encodes CDR1 LGHNA and CDR2 YSLEER.

This clonotype was counted between two and nine times. The V call is TRBV4-1, the J call TRBJ2-2; D unclear. This CDR3 spans 14 amino acids. V was shortened by 2 bases and J by 2 bases, with 6 bases between the two germline ends. Germline CDR1 and CDR2: MGHRA and YSYEKL. The CDR3 is CASSQPFNTGELFF. The CDR3 DNA reads TGCGCCAGCAGCCAACCCTTCAACACCGGGGAGCTGTTTTTT.

This clonotype has at least ten counts. The chain uses TRBV20-1 and TRBJ2-5; a possible D gene is TRBD2 (6 bases). V shed 1 base and J shed 5 bases, with 11 bases lying between them. The CDR3 is made up of 13 amino acids. The germline V gene encodes CDR1 DFQATT and CDR2 SNEGSKA (reference sequence). DNA of the CDR3: TGCAGTGCTAGAGGTGGCGGGAAGGAGACCCAGTACTTC. This codes for CSARGGGKETQYF.